This T cell receptor (beta chain) was sequenced for a study of early T cells in non-severe SARS-CoV-2 infection (dated by TCRdb to the early 2020s). Background on the whole study: Bulk RNA from unsorted whole blood was used for TCR sequencing, so alpha and beta chains could not be paired.

This clonotype was picked up many times. Its target antigen remains unknown. Per-base qualities were not stored, and no clone one base away is much larger. This was a case-control study nested in a cohort of healthcare workers in London, UK, who had nasopharyngeal swab PCR tests and blood samples taken every week. Healthcare workers were enrolled in the week of the UK lockdown, from 23 to 31 March 2020, and were followed every week for up to roughly 16 weeks. The library relied on 5' RACE. The instrument given in TCRdb is NextSeq 500. The TCR library protocol attached unique molecular identifiers to individual cDNA molecules to correct for sequencing error and PCR bias. TCR alpha and beta chains were both sequenced, and the abundances of alpha and beta sequences in each sample were closely correlated with each other. Regarding the original processing steps: V gene, J gene and CDR3 annotation of TCR sequences was performed with Decombinator V4. TCRs were defined as expanded if a significant change between any two time points was detected under a Poisson model with p below 0.0001. TCR abundances were normalised to the total number of TCRs sequenced per sample and were expressed as counts per million. MAIT TCRs were defined by TRAV1-2 paired with TRAJ12, TRAJ20 or TRAJ33, and iNKT TCRs by TRAV10 paired with TRAJ18. A search of VDJdb, accessed on 1 November 2021, was run for TCRs annotated to CMV, EBV and SARS-CoV-2, with TCRs annotated for multiple antigens excluded. Clones were called with MiXCR by TCRdb after fastp trimmed the public reads at Q25, and only in-frame beta chains were retained. Rows are combined by CDR3 protein, so each entry shows the most common genes and DNA. TCRdb, not the authors, supplied the V and J calls. This sample has about 64,000 distinct CDR3 sequences in its table, and around 4.6% of those were observed once. 4.9% of the sample goes to the ten largest clones.

What the work shows at the level of the full study, not this receptor alone: VDJdb matching was skewed toward anti-spike CD8 responses, so virus-specific expansions were likely underestimated and private and CD4 specificities were missed.

The germline V gene (reference sequence) supplies CDR1 MNHNY and CDR2 SVGAGI. The junction shows trimming of 5 bases on V and 2 bases on J, and the gene matches do not reach 2 bases of it. The CDR3, cysteine through phenylalanine, is 13 amino acids long. Only the CDR3 portion is preserved as DNA: 39 bases, with reading frame beginning at the first base. This clonotype was obtained from an adult who was a healthcare worker with PCR-confirmed SARS-CoV-2 infection or an uninfected control (not recorded which). The sample taken for sequencing was whole blood. The rearranged chain carries TRBV6-6 and TRBJ1-2; 7 central bases correspond to TRBD1. CDR3 reads: CASSRDSNYGYTF. The nucleotide sequence reads TGTGCCAGCAGTCGGGACAGCAACTATGGCTACACCTTC.